A selection of T cell receptor beta chains follows, all from one sample in a study of cytomegalovirus exposure and HLA in healthy donors. The data were produced by immunoSEQ multiplex PCR, yet TCRdb's version contains in-frame clones alone and is incomplete. Of approximately 200,000 clones in the sample, just over 90% were seen once. Sequenced: PBMCs. These receptors were collected from a woman younger than 30 in good health and CMV-seronegative. CDR3s include the opening cysteine and the closing phenylalanine or tryptophan. The order of the fields is J gene, clone size, D gene, V gene, CDR3 protein, CDR3 DNA. A D gene is named only where the DNA matches it firmly. Some rows have no size entry. The others give once, few or many, or a class for an expanded clone.

J gene: TRBJ1-2
clone size: NA
D gene: NA
V gene: TRBV2
CDR3 protein: CASAGVRQRYGYTF
CDR3 DNA: TGTGCCAGCGCAGGGGTAAGACAGAGGTATGGCTACACCTTC

J gene: TRBJ2-2
clone size: NA
D gene: TRBD2
V gene: TRBV5-1
CDR3 protein: CASSLDPSGITGELFF
CDR3 DNA: TGCGCCAGCAGCTTGGATCCTAGCGGGATCACCGGGGAGCTGTTTTTT

J gene: TRBJ2-7
clone size: NA
D gene: NA
V gene: TRBV7-2
CDR3 protein: CASTTAQRRNYEQYF
CDR3 DNA: TGTGCCAGCACCACCGCCCAGCGACGGAATTACGAGCAGTACTTC

J gene: TRBJ2-5
clone size: NA
D gene: TRBD2
V gene: TRBV7-9
CDR3 protein: CASSSGTRRSQETQYF
CDR3 DNA: TGTGCCAGCAGCTCCGGGACTAGGAGGTCCCAAGAGACCCAGTACTTC

J gene: TRBJ1-5
clone size: NA
D gene: TRBD1
V gene: TRBV15
CDR3 protein: CATSRVGQGVNQPQHF
CDR3 DNA: TGTGCCACCAGCAGAGTGGGACAGGGGGTTAATCAGCCCCAGCATTTT

J gene: TRBJ2-5
clone size: NA
D gene: TRBD2
V gene: TRBV11-2
CDR3 protein: CASSFFDSGIGGETQYF
CDR3 DNA: TGTGCCAGCAGCTTTTTCGATAGCGGGATTGGGGGGGAGACCCAGTACTTC

J gene: TRBJ2-3
clone size: NA
D gene: TRBD2
V gene: TRBV5-1
CDR3 protein: CASSSAGVDFLTDTQYF
CDR3 DNA: TGCGCCAGCAGCTCCGCGGGGGTGGATTTTTTGACAGATACGCAGTATTTT

J gene: TRBJ2-7
clone size: NA
D gene: NA
V gene: TRBV4-1
CDR3 protein: CASSHRLGWEESYEQYF
CDR3 DNA: TGCGCCAGCAGCCATCGCCTGGGGTGGGAGGAGTCCTACGAGCAGTACTTC

J gene: TRBJ1-6
clone size: NA
D gene: NA
V gene: TRBV30
CDR3 protein: CAWGMEGPSPLHF
CDR3 DNA: TGTGCCTGGGGGATGGAGGGGCCTTCACCCCTCCACTTT

J gene: TRBJ1-2
clone size: NA
D gene: NA
V gene: TRBV19
CDR3 protein: CASSIQGRALGNYGYTF
CDR3 DNA: TGTGCCAGTAGTATACAGGGGAGGGCACTAGGGAACTATGGCTACACCTTC

J gene: TRBJ1-5
clone size: NA
D gene: NA
V gene: TRBV28
CDR3 protein: CASSLVVRAPQPQHF
CDR3 DNA: TGTGCCAGCAGTTTAGTTGTCCGAGCCCCCCAGCCCCAGCATTTT

J gene: TRBJ1-5
clone size: NA
D gene: TRBD1
V gene: TRBV19
CDR3 protein: CASTPGQGSQPQHF
CDR3 DNA: TGTGCCAGTACCCCGGGACAGGGGAGTCAGCCCCAGCATTTT

J gene: TRBJ1-5
clone size: NA
D gene: TRBD1
V gene: TRBV19
CDR3 protein: CASREQGVQPQHF
CDR3 DNA: TGTGCCAGTAGGGAACAGGGGGTGCAGCCCCAGCATTTT

J gene: TRBJ2-3
clone size: once
D gene: TRBD2
V gene: TRBV5-1
CDR3 protein: CASSLDVAGGWDTQYF
CDR3 DNA: TGCGCCAGCAGCTTGGACGTAGCGGGAGGGTGGGATACGCAGTATTTT

J gene: TRBJ2-7
clone size: NA
D gene: TRBD1
V gene: TRBV13
CDR3 protein: CASSFLTGAGEQYF
CDR3 DNA: TGTGCCAGCAGCTTTCTCACAGGGGCCGGCGAGCAGTACTTC

J gene: TRBJ2-1
clone size: NA
D gene: TRBD2
V gene: TRBV9
CDR3 protein: CASSAGLAASSYNEQFF
CDR3 DNA: TGTGCCAGCAGCGCGGGACTAGCGGCGAGCTCCTACAATGAGCAGTTCTTC

J gene: TRBJ1-5
clone size: NA
D gene: TRBD1
V gene: TRBV5-4
CDR3 protein: CASSLAGGNNQPQHF
CDR3 DNA: TGTGCCAGCAGCTTGGCAGGGGGTAACAATCAGCCCCAGCATTTT

J gene: TRBJ2-1
clone size: NA
D gene: NA
V gene: TRBV5-1
CDR3 protein: CASSAASVGEQFF
CDR3 DNA: TGCGCCAGCAGCGCGGCTAGCGTCGGGGAGCAGTTCTTC

J gene: TRBJ2-1
clone size: NA
D gene: TRBD2
V gene: TRBV12-5
CDR3 protein: CASLPGLVLSEQFF
CDR3 DNA: TGTGCTAGCCTACCGGGACTAGTTCTATCTGAGCAGTTCTTC

J gene: TRBJ2-7
clone size: NA
D gene: NA
V gene: TRBV19
CDR3 protein: CASSPNTGSPGEQYF
CDR3 DNA: TGTGCCAGTAGTCCCAACACCGGGAGTCCCGGCGAGCAGTACTTC

J gene: TRBJ2-1
clone size: NA
D gene: NA
V gene: TRBV28
CDR3 protein: CASSFRSSYNEQFF
CDR3 DNA: TGTGCCAGCAGTTTCCGGAGCTCCTACAATGAGCAGTTCTTC

J gene: TRBJ1-6
clone size: NA
D gene: TRBD1
V gene: TRBV5-1
CDR3 protein: CASSLSLGDRVSPLHF
CDR3 DNA: TGCGCCAGCAGCTTGAGCTTAGGGGACAGGGTTTCACCCCTCCACTTT

J gene: TRBJ1-2
clone size: few
D gene: NA
V gene: TRBV11-1
CDR3 protein: CASRMTGTHYGYTF
CDR3 DNA: TGTGCCAGCAGAATGACAGGAACCCACTATGGCTACACCTTC

J gene: TRBJ1-3
clone size: NA
D gene: TRBD1
V gene: TRBV6-5
CDR3 protein: CASSPRQGTQNTIYF
CDR3 DNA: TGTGCCAGCAGCCCCAGACAGGGAACGCAGAACACCATATATTTT

J gene: TRBJ2-7
clone size: NA
D gene: NA
V gene: TRBV27
CDR3 protein: CASSLFGSGAMGNYEQYF
CDR3 DNA: TGTGCCAGCAGTTTATTTGGGTCAGGGGCGATGGGAAACTACGAGCAGTACTTC

J gene: TRBJ2-7
clone size: NA
D gene: TRBD1
V gene: TRBV4-1
CDR3 protein: CASRFSRDSTIEQYF
CDR3 DNA: TGCGCCAGCAGGTTCAGCCGGGACAGCACCATAGAGCAGTACTTC

J gene: TRBJ2-3
clone size: NA
D gene: TRBD2
V gene: TRBV11-3
CDR3 protein: CASSLGRTSGTSTDTQYF
CDR3 DNA: TGTGCCAGCAGCTTAGGCCGGACTAGCGGTACTAGCACAGATACGCAGTATTTT

J gene: TRBJ2-5
clone size: NA
D gene: TRBD2
V gene: TRBV14
CDR3 protein: CASSPTVGLAGRRGETQYF
CDR3 DNA: TGTGCCAGCAGCCCTACTGTGGGACTAGCGGGAAGGCGGGGAGAGACCCAGTACTTC

J gene: TRBJ2-4
clone size: NA
D gene: NA
V gene: TRBV19
CDR3 protein: CASGPGNIQYF
CDR3 DNA: TGTGCCAGTGGCCCGGGGAACATTCAGTACTTC

J gene: TRBJ2-1
clone size: NA
D gene: TRBD2
V gene: TRBV4-1
CDR3 protein: CASSQVPSGRFDEQFF
CDR3 DNA: TGCGCCAGCAGCCAAGTCCCTAGCGGGAGATTTGATGAGCAGTTCTTC

J gene: TRBJ2-6
clone size: NA
D gene: NA
V gene: TRBV27
CDR3 protein: CASTGQSGANVLTF
CDR3 DNA: TGTGCCAGCACCGGACAGTCTGGGGCCAACGTCCTGACTTTC

J gene: TRBJ1-4
clone size: NA
D gene: NA
V gene: TRBV2
CDR3 protein: CASSEQGRFSTNEKLFF
CDR3 DNA: TGTGCCAGCAGTGAGCAGGGGAGATTTTCAACTAATGAAAAACTGTTTTTT

J gene: TRBJ2-7
clone size: NA
D gene: NA
V gene: TRBV6-1
CDR3 protein: CASNLRVYEQYF
CDR3 DNA: TGTGCCAGCAATCTCAGGGTTTACGAGCAGTACTTC

J gene: TRBJ2-7
clone size: NA
D gene: TRBD1
V gene: TRBV19
CDR3 protein: CASSIAGQGRLYEQYF
CDR3 DNA: TGTGCCAGTAGTATAGCTGGACAGGGGAGACTCTACGAGCAGTACTTC

J gene: TRBJ1-1
clone size: NA
D gene: NA
V gene: TRBV29-1
CDR3 protein: CSVVWGRRTEAFF
CDR3 DNA: TGCAGCGTTGTTTGGGGGAGGAGGACTGAAGCTTTCTTT

J gene: TRBJ2-1
clone size: NA
D gene: TRBD2
V gene: TRBV10-3
CDR3 protein: CAISESTGGFNEQFF
CDR3 DNA: TGTGCCATCAGTGAGTCGACGGGGGGTTTCAATGAGCAGTTCTTC

J gene: TRBJ2-7
clone size: NA
D gene: NA
V gene: TRBV27
CDR3 protein: CASSLVGSVFGEQYF
CDR3 DNA: TGTGCCAGCAGTTTGGTGGGCTCAGTATTCGGCGAGCAGTACTTC

J gene: TRBJ2-7
clone size: once
D gene: TRBD2
V gene: TRBV30
CDR3 protein: CAWSRTSAHYEQYF
CDR3 DNA: TGTGCCTGGAGCAGGACTAGCGCCCACTACGAGCAGTACTTC

J gene: TRBJ1-6
clone size: NA
D gene: NA
V gene: TRBV28
CDR3 protein: CASSWDSGSSPLHF
CDR3 DNA: TGTGCCAGCAGTTGGGACTCAGGTAGTTCACCCCTCCACTTT

J gene: TRBJ2-5
clone size: NA
D gene: NA
V gene: TRBV20-1
CDR3 protein: CSAPGVETQYF
CDR3 DNA: TGCAGTGCACCGGGGGTAGAGACCCAGTACTTC

J gene: TRBJ2-7
clone size: NA
D gene: TRBD2
V gene: TRBV12-5
CDR3 protein: CASGLSGKNYEQYF
CDR3 DNA: TGTGCTAGTGGTCTTAGCGGGAAAAACTACGAGCAGTACTTC

J gene: TRBJ2-2
clone size: NA
D gene: NA
V gene: TRBV2
CDR3 protein: CASVRLGATGELFF
CDR3 DNA: TGTGCCAGCGTACGACTAGGGGCTACCGGGGAGCTGTTTTTT

J gene: TRBJ1-1
clone size: NA
D gene: TRBD1
V gene: TRBV29-1
CDR3 protein: CSVVLEDREAFF
CDR3 DNA: TGCAGCGTTGTTTTAGAGGACAGGGAAGCTTTCTTT

J gene: TRBJ2-7
clone size: few
D gene: TRBD2
V gene: TRBV18
CDR3 protein: CASSPPSGTDEQYF
CDR3 DNA: TGTGCCAGCTCACCACCTAGCGGGACGGACGAGCAGTACTTC

J gene: TRBJ1-1
clone size: NA
D gene: TRBD1
V gene: TRBV4-2
CDR3 protein: CASSQDRGRVGDTEAFF
CDR3 DNA: TGTGCCAGCAGCCAGGACAGGGGGCGTGTAGGGGACACTGAAGCTTTCTTT

J gene: TRBJ1-1
clone size: NA
D gene: NA
V gene: TRBV5-8
CDR3 protein: CASSLGQPSTEAFF
CDR3 DNA: TGTGCCAGCAGCTTGGGTCAACCTAGCACTGAAGCTTTCTTT

J gene: TRBJ2-1
clone size: NA
D gene: TRBD2
V gene: TRBV7-8
CDR3 protein: CASSSTSGGSNEQFF
CDR3 DNA: TGTGCCAGCAGCTCGACTAGCGGGGGAAGCAATGAGCAGTTCTTC

J gene: TRBJ1-3
clone size: NA
D gene: NA
V gene: TRBV29-1
CDR3 protein: CSVEDRDSGNTIYF
CDR3 DNA: TGCAGCGTTGAAGACAGGGACTCTGGAAACACCATATATTTT

J gene: TRBJ2-5
clone size: NA
D gene: NA
V gene: TRBV6-6
CDR3 protein: CASSYSGVREQYF
CDR3 DNA: TGTGCCAGCAGTTACTCTGGGGTTCGGGAGCAGTACTTC

J gene: TRBJ1-1
clone size: once
D gene: NA
V gene: TRBV4-2
CDR3 protein: CASSQDPAARVGNTEAFF
CDR3 DNA: TGTGCCAGCAGCCAAGATCCGGCGGCCAGGGTGGGGAACACTGAAGCTTTCTTT

J gene: TRBJ1-1
clone size: NA
D gene: NA
V gene: TRBV6-6
CDR3 protein: CASREVNTEAFF
CDR3 DNA: TGTGCCAGCAGGGAGGTTAACACTGAAGCTTTCTTT

J gene: TRBJ2-7
clone size: NA
D gene: TRBD2
V gene: TRBV11-2
CDR3 protein: CASSRPGLAAYEQYF
CDR3 DNA: TGTGCCAGCAGCCGGCCGGGACTAGCAGCCTACGAGCAGTACTTC

J gene: TRBJ1-5
clone size: NA
D gene: NA
V gene: TRBV28
CDR3 protein: CASASGVFVDQPQHF
CDR3 DNA: TGTGCCAGCGCCTCAGGGGTCTTCGTTGATCAGCCCCAGCATTTT

J gene: TRBJ2-6
clone size: NA
D gene: NA
V gene: TRBV10-1
CDR3 protein: CASSDGGPGANVLTF
CDR3 DNA: TGCGCCAGCAGTGACGGGGGTCCAGGGGCCAACGTCCTGACTTTC

J gene: TRBJ1-2
clone size: once
D gene: NA
V gene: TRBV15
CDR3 protein: CATRLGGWGYGYTF
CDR3 DNA: TGTGCCACCAGATTGGGAGGTTGGGGCTATGGCTACACCTTC

J gene: TRBJ2-2
clone size: NA
D gene: NA
V gene: TRBV5-1
CDR3 protein: CASSPSQGWTGELFF
CDR3 DNA: TGCGCCAGCAGCCCCTCCCAGGGTTGGACCGGGGAGCTGTTTTTT

J gene: TRBJ2-2
clone size: NA
D gene: TRBD1
V gene: TRBV5-1
CDR3 protein: CASSSTGQGPGELFF
CDR3 DNA: TGCGCCAGCAGCAGCACGGGACAGGGACCCGGGGAGCTGTTTTTT

J gene: TRBJ1-5
clone size: NA
D gene: TRBD1
V gene: TRBV19
CDR3 protein: CASSPQGARGNQPQHF
CDR3 DNA: TGTGCCAGTAGCCCACAGGGGGCGCGTGGCAATCAGCCCCAGCATTTT